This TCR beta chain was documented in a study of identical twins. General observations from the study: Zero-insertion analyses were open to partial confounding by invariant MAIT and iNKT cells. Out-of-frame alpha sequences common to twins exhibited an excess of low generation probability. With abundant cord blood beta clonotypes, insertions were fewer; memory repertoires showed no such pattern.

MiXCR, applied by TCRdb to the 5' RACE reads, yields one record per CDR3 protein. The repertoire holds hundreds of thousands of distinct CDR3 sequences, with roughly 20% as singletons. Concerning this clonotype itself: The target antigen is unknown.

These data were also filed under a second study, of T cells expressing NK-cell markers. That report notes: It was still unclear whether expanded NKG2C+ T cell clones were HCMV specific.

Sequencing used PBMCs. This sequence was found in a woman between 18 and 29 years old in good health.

This CDR3 is CSASESYEQYF. DNA of the CDR3: TGCAGTGCTAGTGAGTCCTACGAGCAGTACTTC. The chain uses TRBV20-1 and TRBJ2-7; D ambiguous. The CDR3 runs 11 residues. V shed 3 bases and J shed 1 base, with 4 bases lying between them. Germline V gives CDR1 DFQATT, CDR2 SNEGSKA (reference sequence).